What follows are 7 T cell receptor beta chains derived from one specimen sequenced in a study of T cell clonality in common variable immunodeficiency. Antigens for these TCRs are unknown. Findings and caveats of the study: In common variable immunodeficiency, TCR beta chains reportedly carried fewer deletions and N-nucleotide insertions.

Some clones are missing from TCRdb's copy, which holds only in-frame ones; the method was immunoSEQ multiplex PCR. The profile covers around 13,000 clones, none occurring a single time. Sequencing was performed on peripheral blood mononuclear cells. The receptor source for this set is a human donor with common variable immunodeficiency.

This clone was detected ten times or more. The CDR3 end lies 3 residues beyond the end of the read and is filled in from the germline J gene. The chain is built from TRBV5-1 and TRBJ2-5; the match to TRBD1 covers 7 bases. The CDR3 runs 15 residues. Germline trimming cut 1 base from V and 4 bases from J; bases unmatched to any gene: 7. Looked up from germline, CDR1 is SGHRS and CDR2 is YFSETQ. CDR3 residues: CASSLRGPGGETQYF. The CDR3 bases that were read are TGCGCCAGCAGCTTGAGGGGGCCCGGAGGAGAGACC.

In the case of this clone: The CDR3 end is not reached by the read, which stops 3 residues before it; the germline J gene fills it in. J is TRBJ1-1 and V is TRBV7-2; D gene uncertain. The CDR3 totals 13 residues. The germline gives CDR1 SGHTA, CDR2 FQGNSA. V lost 5 bases to trimming and J lost 1 base, with 8 bases between them. CDR3 loop: CASSPKQNTEAFF. The DNA read from the CDR3 is TGTGCCAGCAGCCCAAAGCAGAACACTGAA.

Points on this clone: Read coverage stops 3 residues before the CDR3 terminus; the germline J gene supplies the remainder. V and J are TRBV2 and TRBJ2-1; 10 positions agree with TRBD2. Trimming took 4 bases from V and 6 from J; bases not matched to a gene: 3. The germline CDR1 and CDR2 sequences are SNHLY and FYNNEI. The CDR3 is made up of 14 amino acids. The DNA read from the CDR3 is TGTGCCAGCAGTGTAGCGGGGGGAAGCAATGAG. It yields the protein CASSVAGGSNE. The whole CDR3 reads CASSVAGGSNEQFF.

On this clone itself: The CDR3 end falls 3 residues outside the read, so it is completed with the germline J gene. The chain carries TRBV29-1 and TRBJ2-7; D may be TRBD2 (5 bases). V was cut by 5 bases and J by 2 bases, with 13 bases left in between. This CDR3 contains 13 residues. Germline V gene lookup returns CDR1 SQVTM and CDR2 ANQGSEA. Incomplete CDR3 DNA: TGCAGCGTTCGACGGACTTGGGCCTACGAG. Its translation: CSVRRTWAYE. In full, the CDR3 reads CSVRRTWAYEQYF.

Concerning this clone: The missing CDR3 end, 3 residues past where the read stops, is filled in from the germline J gene. The chain couples TRBV5-3 to TRBJ1-5, with a tentative D call TRBD1 (5 bases). TRBV5-3 qualifies as an ORF whose function is uncertain. The CDR3 runs to 15 residues. The V and J ends lost 4 bases and 2 bases respectively, with 13 bases between them. The CDR3 here is CARSPRTMGNQPQHF. CDR3 DNA, as far as it was read: TGTGCCAGAAGCCCGCGGACAATGGGCAATCAGCCC.

There are a few counts of this clone. The CDR3 extends 3 residues past the end of the read, so its final part is completed from the germline J gene. The V gene is TRBV18, the J gene TRBJ2-3; 7 nucleotides align to TRBD1. V was clipped by 4 bases and J by 3 bases; unmatched bases: 13. Germline V gives CDR1 KGHSH, CDR2 LQKENI. The CDR3 covers 17 residues. The CDR3 DNA, read in part, is TGTGCCAGCTCACACCTAGCTCCAGGGGGAGAGACAGATACG. Its translation is CASSHLAPGGETDT. The whole CDR3 is CASSHLAPGGETDTQYF.

The table lists this clone with a few counts. The CDR3 is cut off 3 residues early in the read; its end comes from the germline J gene. This chain links TRBV7-9 with TRBJ2-7, with 7 nucleotides matching TRBD1. From germline, CDR1 is SEHNR and CDR2 FQNEAQ (reference sequence). V lost 5 bases and J lost 2; bases outside the gene matches: 9. The CDR3 is 15 residues long. The DNA read from the CDR3 is TGTGCCAGCAGCGAAGTCGACAGGGCAACCTACGAG. Protein sequence: CASSEVDRATYE. The whole CDR3 reads CASSEVDRATYEQYF.